These 17 T cell receptor beta chains share one sample of origin, sequenced in a study of cytomegalovirus exposure and HLA in healthy donors. PCR primers comprised 60 Vbeta and 13 Jbeta primers. Sequencing used immunoSEQ multiplex PCR; TCRdb keeps in-frame clones, though not all of them. The table records under 200,000 clones, 86% of them present only once. Material: PBMCs. The receptors derive from a woman aged 25 to 45 in good health and CMV-seronegative.

The chain employs TRBV2 and TRBJ2-3; TRBD2 matches at 9 bases. V trimming: 4 bases; J trimming: 4 bases; junction bases outside the gene matches: 12. CDR1 and CDR2 (germline): SNHLY, FYNNEI. There are 17 residues in the CDR3. CDR3 residues: CASSVPPGTSRSDTQYF. The CDR3 nucleotides read TGTGCCAGCAGTGTGCCCCCCGGGACTAGCAGGTCAGATACGCAGTATTTT.

V gene TRBV10-2 combines with J gene TRBJ2-2, with a tentative D call TRBD2 (5 bases). The CDR3 sequence is 16 residues long. The V gene's germline CDR1 is WSHSY and CDR2 SAAADI. The V gene lost 7 bases and the J gene lost 4 bases, with 19 bases spanning the gap. CDR3 protein: CASTRGHILSTGELFF. The DNA for the CDR3 is TGCGCCAGCACCAGAGGGCACATTCTGAGCACCGGGGAGCTGTTTTTT.

The V call is TRBV27, the J call TRBJ1-1, with D possibly matching TRBD1 (6 bases). The CDR3 has 15 residues. V lost 3 bases, J lost 3 bases, and 14 bases lay in between. Germline CDR1 is MNHEY and CDR2 is SMNVEV (reference sequence). The CDR3 DNA reads as TGTGCCAGCAGTTTTATTGGCGCAGGGGACACTGAAGCTTTCTTT. Its protein is CASSFIGAGDTEAFF.

The genes are TRBV9 and TRBJ2-5; tentative D call: TRBD1 (6 bases). Germline CDR1 SGDLS, CDR2 YYNGEE. The V end was cut by 2 bases, the J end by 5 bases, with 16 bases between. There are 15 residues in the CDR3. CDR3 DNA: TGTGCCAGCAGCGTCAGAACAGGGATTGGGGAGACCCAGTACTTC. As protein: CASSVRTGIGETQYF.

This clone has just a few counts. V and J are TRBV6-6 and TRBJ2-1; a possible D gene is TRBD2 (5 bases). This CDR3 has 12 amino acids. V was shortened by 6 bases and J by 3 bases, with 6 bases between the two germline ends. Germline V lookup: CDR1 MNHNY, CDR2 SVGAGI (reference sequence). The CDR3 protein is CASSRDYNEQFF. The DNA for the CDR3 is TGTGCCAGCAGCCGGGACTACAATGAGCAGTTCTTC.

The chain couples TRBV7-9 to TRBJ2-5, with 12 bases lining up with TRBD2. The CDR3 spans 16 residues. Germline CDR1 is SEHNR and CDR2 is FQNEAQ (reference sequence). V trimming: 1 base; J trimming: 5 bases; junction bases outside the gene matches: 5. DNA of the CDR3: TGTGCCAGCAGCTTAGGTCCGGGACTAGCGGGCGAGACCCAGTACTTC. Amino acids: CASSLGPGLAGETQYF. Full variable domain (remainder filled in from reference TRBV7-9 and TRBJ2-5): DTGVSQNPRHKITKRGQNVTFRCDPISEHNRLYWYRQTLGQGPEFLTYFQNEAQLEKSRLLSDRFSAERPKGSFSTLEIQRTEQGDSAMYLCASSLGPGLAGETQYFGPGTRLLVL.

This clone showed up just once. The chain combines TRBV7-2 with TRBJ1-4; D gene ambiguous. Germline V CDR1 and CDR2: SGHTA, FQGNSA. The CDR3 sequence is 15 residues long. V was shortened by 5 bases and J by 3 bases, with 13 bases between the two germline ends. CDR3 residues: CASSGEGFPNEKLFF. In DNA form, the CDR3 reads TGTGCCAGCAGCGGGGAGGGATTCCCTAATGAAAAACTGTTTTTT.

The rearrangement joins TRBV7-2 to TRBJ1-2, with 10 bases aligning to TRBD1. The CDR3 covers 16 residues. V trimming: 6 bases; J trimming: 8 bases; junction bases outside the gene matches: 15. Germline CDR1 and CDR2: SGHTA and FQGNSA. Here the CDR3 reads CASSSPDRGLRRGYTF. Written as DNA, the CDR3 is TGTGCCAGCAGTTCTCCTGACAGGGGGCTCCGGAGAGGCTACACCTTC.

The CDR3 loop reads CASSLETSKAYEQYF. CDR3 bases: TGCGCCAGCAGTCTGGAGACTAGCAAAGCCTACGAGCAGTACTTC. The rearrangement uses TRBV23-1 and TRBJ2-7, with 7 bases matching TRBD2. TRBV23-1 is an open reading frame whose function is uncertain. This CDR3 region has 15 residues. The junction had 8 bases not matched to a gene; V was cut back by 4 bases and J by 2 bases.

This sequence joins TRBV7-9 and TRBJ2-3; 7 bases are shared with TRBD1. CDR3 length equals 15 residues. The J segment lost 2 bases and the V segment lost 3 bases, leaving 5 bases of the junction unmatched. Germline V gives CDR1 SEHNR, CDR2 FQNEAQ (reference sequence). The CDR3: CASSFATGITDTQYF. The CDR3 region has the DNA TGTGCCAGCAGCTTTGCGACAGGGATCACAGATACGCAGTATTTT.

This clone was seen once. The V and J genes are TRBV6-1 and TRBJ2-1; 9 nucleotides match TRBD2. CDR3 length: 15 residues. J gave up 7 bases and V 3 bases, and 7 bases lay outside the gene matches. CDR1 is MNHNS, CDR2 SASEGT, per germline. The CDR3 is CASSEGTSPSNEQFF. The DNA for the CDR3 is TGTGCCAGCAGTGAGGGGACTAGCCCTTCGAATGAGCAGTTCTTC.

CDR3 sequence reads: CSVERQGLGYTF. The CDR3, as DNA: TGCAGCGTTGAAAGGCAGGGACTGGGCTACACCTTC. V and J are TRBV29-1 and TRBJ1-2; maybe TRBD1 (5 bases). V lost 2 bases and J 8 bases, leaving 12 bases between the germline ends. Germline loops: CDR1 SQVTM, CDR2 ANQGSEA. This CDR3 comprises 12 residues.

This rearrangement joins TRBV29-1 to TRBJ2-5, with 9 bases that match TRBD1. CDR3 length equals 13 residues. With V trimmed by 4 bases and J by 5 bases, 5 bases remained unmatched. The germline gives CDR1 SQVTM, CDR2 ANQGSEA. The CDR3 protein is CSVVQGAGETQYF. CDR3 DNA sequence: TGCAGCGTTGTACAGGGGGCAGGGGAGACCCAGTACTTC.

The chain recombines TRBV18 with TRBJ2-7; TRBD1 aligns across 9 bases. The junction had 3 bases not matched to a gene; V was cut back by 6 bases and J by 0 bases. The CDR3 runs to 14 residues. Germline values: CDR1 KGHSH, CDR2 LQKENI. Here the CDR3 reads CASSWTGDSYEQYF. The CDR3 DNA is TGTGCCAGCTCGTGGACAGGGGACTCCTACGAGCAGTACTTC.

V gene TRBV7-7 combines with J gene TRBJ2-2; TRBD1 is a possible D gene (6 bases). Germline assignment: CDR1 SSHAT and CDR2 FNYEAQ (reference sequence). CDR3 length: 14 amino acids. CDR3 coding DNA: TGTGCTAGCTCGGACAGCCCGAACACCGGGGAGCTGTTTTTT. It codes for CASSDSPNTGELFF. The full variable domain, its missing parts supplied by reference TRBV7-7 and TRBJ2-2, is GAGVSQSPRYKVTKRGQDVTLRCDPISSHATLYWYQQALGQGPEFLTYFNYEAQPDKSGLPSDRFSAERPEGSISTLTIQRTEQRDSAMYRCASSDSPNTGELFFGEGSRLTVL.

The rearrangement joins TRBV13 to TRBJ2-7; 8 nucleotides align to TRBD2. V was pared by 5 bases and J by 3 bases, with 18 bases of the junction left unmatched. CDR1 is PRHDT, CDR2 FYEKMQ, per germline (reference sequence). The CDR3 extends over 18 amino acids. The DNA of the CDR3 is TGTGCCAGCAGCCTCCGGTGGCGGGGGGCCCCCGGTAGCTACGAGCAGTACTTC. It is translated as CASSLRWRGAPGSYEQYF.

This clone came up once. The V call is TRBV9, the J call TRBJ2-1; the D gene is possibly TRBD2 (5 bases). The CDR3 extends over 16 amino acids. The germline V gene encodes CDR1 SGDLS and CDR2 YYNGEE. Trimming cost V 3 bases and J 0 bases, with 13 bases left between them. This chain's CDR3 is CASSAGVSSSYNEQFF. The CDR3 bases are TGTGCCAGCAGCGCCGGGGTCTCGAGCTCCTACAATGAGCAGTTCTTC.